The 14 T cell receptor beta chains listed next were all sequenced from one sample in a study of response to subunit inactivated influenza vaccine. Via MiXCR, TCRdb re-called the RT-PCR reads, giving one row per CDR3 protein. Here the sample spans 750,000 to 850,000 distinct CDR3 sequences, around 18% being singletons. The source material was PBMCs from blood, sampled less than 6 days after vaccination. The receptors come from a man aged 50 to 59 who received an inactivated influenza vaccine.

This clonotype has a count of ten or more. CDR3 residues: CASSLVYGKETQYF. As DNA, the CDR3 is TGTGCCAGCAGCTTAGTTTACGGGAAAGAGACCCAGTACTTC. The chain joins TRBV7-2 to TRBJ2-5; a possible D gene is TRBD2 (5 bases). Germline-derived CDR1 and CDR2 are SGHTA and FQGNSA. The V gene lost 1 base and the J gene lost 3 bases, with 9 bases spanning the gap. The CDR3 length is 14 residues.

V gene TRBV2 combines with J gene TRBJ1-1; D unclear. Germline values: CDR1 SNHLY, CDR2 FYNNEI. The CDR3 spans 13 residues. Trimming left V 10 bases short and J 6 bases short, with 18 bases between. Written as DNA, the CDR3 is TGTGCCACTCGAGGCGGGGAACAAGCTGAAGCTTTCTTT. The encoded protein is CATRGGEQAEAFF.

This clonotype was counted only a few times. V usage is TRBV6-2 or TRBV6-3 and J usage is TRBJ2-3; the D gene could be TRBD1 or TRBD2 (5 bases each). The CDR3 is 15 amino acids. CDR1 and CDR2 (germline): MNHEY, SVGEGT. V lost 8 bases and J 4 bases, leaving 19 bases between the germline ends. This CDR3 is CASGPGPTGPDTQYF. The CDR3 DNA follows: TGTGCCAGCGGACCGGGGCCCACGGGTCCAGATACGCAGTATTTT.

This clonotype was counted a few times. The genes are TRBV29-1 and TRBJ2-7; D unresolved. V lost 5 bases to trimming and J lost 0 bases, with 14 bases between them. Looked up from germline, CDR1 is SQVTM and CDR2 is ANQGSEA. This CDR3 has 14 residues. The CDR3 region has the DNA TGCAGCGTTTCTTTTCGGGCCTTCTCCTACGAGCAGTACTTC. Translated: CSVSFRAFSYEQYF.

As to this clonotype: The junction shows a germline mismatch at one end, possibly a read error. This chain links TRBV20-1 with TRBJ2-7; possibly TRBD1 for D (6 bases). Germline lookup yields CDR1 DFQATT and CDR2 SNEGSKA (reference sequence). The CDR3 covers 15 residues. CDR3 sequence reads: CSARDRNRESYEQYF. Here the CDR3 DNA reads TGCAGTGCAAGAGATAGGAACAGGGAGTCCTACGAGCAGTACTTC.

This clonotype has just a few counts. This chain joins TRBV6-4 and TRBJ2-3, with D unresolved. The V end lost 7 bases, the J end lost 7 bases, and 21 bases lay between the germline ends. The CDR3 is 15 residues long. Germline-derived CDR1 and CDR2 are MRHNA and SNTAGT. CDR3 sequence reads: CASTERAGVGHTQYF. CDR3 nucleotide sequence: TGTGCCAGCACCGAACGCGCCGGAGTTGGGCATACGCAGTATTTT.

The J gene is TRBJ2-3, the V gene TRBV7-2; D not resolved. V lost 2 bases and J 2 bases, leaving 14 bases between the germline ends. This CDR3 has 16 amino acids. Germline V CDR1 and CDR2: SGHTA, FQGNSA. The CDR3 is CASSLTFARITDTQYF. CDR3 bases: TGTGCCAGCAGCTTAACGTTTGCCAGAATCACAGATACGCAGTATTTT. The full variable domain, in which reference TRBV7-2 and TRBJ2-3 provide the parts outside the CDR3, is GAGVSQSPSNKVTEKGKDVELRCDPISGHTALYWYRQSLGQGLEFLIYFQGNSAPDKSGLPSDRFSAERTGGSVSTLTIQRTQQEDSAVYLCASSLTFARITDTQYFGPGTRLTVL.

This clonotype showed up many times. The chain employs TRBV20-1 and TRBJ1-6; D is perhaps TRBD1 (5 bases). Germline assignment: CDR1 DFQATT and CDR2 SNEGSKA (reference sequence). The germline V and J ends were trimmed by 1 base and 2 bases, with 9 bases remaining between them. The CDR3 contains 15 residues. The CDR3 loop reads CSARGWGPYNSPLHF. CDR3 coding DNA: TGCAGTGCTAGAGGGTGGGGACCCTATAATTCACCCCTCCACTTT.

This clonotype has a handful of counts. The rearrangement links TRBV7-2 to TRBJ2-7; 11 nucleotides align to TRBD1. In germline, CDR1 is SGHTA, CDR2 FQGNSA. V dropped 4 bases and J dropped 2; count of bases not matched to a gene: 4. There are 15 residues in the CDR3. This CDR3 reads CASSSGTGGTYEQYF. DNA for the CDR3: TGTGCCAGCAGCTCTGGGACAGGGGGTACCTACGAGCAGTACTTC.

There are a few counts of this clonotype. In DNA, the CDR3 is TGTGCCAGCAGTTACCAATCAGGGAACACCGGGGAGCTGTTTTTT. It codes for CASSYQSGNTGELFF. The rearrangement uses TRBV7-2 and TRBJ2-2; D gene uncertain. Germline V gene data show CDR1 as SGHTA and CDR2 as FQGNSA. The V gene lost 6 bases and the J gene lost 1 base, with 12 bases spanning the gap. The CDR3 loop spans 15 amino acids.

J is TRBJ2-1 and V is TRBV18, with a possible D match to TRBD2 (5 bases). The CDR3 spans 17 residues. V was clipped by 2 bases and J by 5 bases, with 19 bases between them. Germline assignment: CDR1 KGHSH and CDR2 LQKENI. CDR3 region: CASSPRVAIHGDNEQFF. CDR3 DNA: TGTGCCAGCTCACCAAGGGTAGCGATACACGGGGACAATGAGCAGTTCTTC.

This clonotype turned up a few times. The chain combines TRBV10-1 with TRBJ2-5; 7 bases are a match to TRBD2. The germline V gene encodes CDR1 WNHNN and CDR2 SYGVQD (reference sequence). Trimming cost V 4 bases and J 5 bases; bases outside gene matches: 13. The CDR3 runs to 16 residues. The CDR3: CASSVGGGPFGETQYF. DNA of the CDR3: TGCGCCAGCAGTGTCGGCGGGGGACCTTTTGGGGAGACCCAGTACTTC.

In its sample, this clonotype was seen a few times. V and J are TRBV4-1 and TRBJ1-1; D unclear. The CDR3 runs to 13 residues. The V end lost 1 base, the J end lost 4 bases, and 7 bases lay between the germline ends. CDR1 and CDR2 from the germline V gene are MGHRA and YSYEKL. Here the CDR3 reads CASSQGRTTEAFF. The CDR3 DNA follows: TGCGCCAGCAGCCAAGGACGGACCACTGAAGCTTTCTTT.

This clonotype has more than one count but fewer than ten. V is TRBV3-1 and J is TRBJ2-2, with D unresolved. Germline assignment: CDR1 LGHDT and CDR2 YNNKEL (reference sequence). Trimming cost V 4 bases and J 3 bases, with 6 bases left between them. The CDR3 has 13 amino acids. CDR3: CASSRTDTGELFF. Here the CDR3 DNA reads TGTGCCAGCAGCCGAACGGACACCGGGGAGCTGTTTTTT.